The 6 T cell receptor beta chains presented below share a single source sample, sequenced in a study of regulatory T cells in long-lasting Graves disease. Libraries of TCR beta came from iRepertoire HTBI primers plus Arm-PCR of CDR3 regions. MiXCR, run by TCRdb on the multiplex PCR reads, gives a single entry per CDR3 protein. The sample carries 200,000 to 250,000 distinct CDR3 sequences, roughly 21% recorded once. Time point meaning: newly diagnosed GD, antithyroid drugs for less than 3 months. RNA isolated from PBMCs was used to make the TCR library. Sequencing was performed on peripheral blood mononuclear cells (PBMCs), taken at new diagnosis, from a patient treated with antithyroid drugs. Every receptor here comes from a female donor with Graves disease.

This clonotype appeared many times. V is TRBV24-1 and J is TRBJ2-4; 7 nucleotides match TRBD1. Germline lookup yields CDR1 KGHDR and CDR2 SFDVKD. The CDR3 sequence is 15 residues long. V lost 5 bases, J lost 1 base, and 4 bases stayed unmatched. The CDR3 loop is CATSGDREAKNIQYF. DNA for the CDR3: TGTGCCACCAGTGGAGACAGGGAGGCCAAAAACATTCAGTACTTC.

This clonotype was counted ten times or more. The chain couples TRBV7-3 to TRBJ2-2; TRBD2 matches at 13 bases. CDR1 and CDR2 (germline): SGHTA, FQGTGA. The CDR3 is 17 amino acids. The junction had 10 bases not matched to a gene; V was cut back by 5 bases and J by 7 bases. DNA of the CDR3: TGTGCCAGCAGCCCCGGACTAGCGGGAGTCACTCGCGGGGAGCTGTTTTTT. Translation: CASSPGLAGVTRGELFF.

This clonotype was counted only a few times. The CDR3 sequence is CATSDPRSQWGRDTQYF. The CDR3 DNA is TGTGCCACCAGTGACCCCAGGAGCCAGTGGGGTCGCGATACGCAGTATTTT. The V call is TRBV24-1, the J call TRBJ2-3; D ambiguous. Germline lookup yields CDR1 KGHDR and CDR2 SFDVKD. Trimming cost V 4 bases and J 6 bases, with 22 bases left between them. The CDR3 runs 17 residues.

This clonotype was picked up a small number of times. V and J are TRBV24-1 and TRBJ2-5; no reliable D call. The CDR3 is made up of 12 amino acids. Trimming took 3 bases from V and 3 from J, leaving 4 bases between them. Germline CDR1 KGHDR, CDR2 SFDVKD. Here the CDR3 DNA reads TGTGCCACCAGTGATGGCAAAGAGACCCAGTACTTC. This codes for CATSDGKETQYF.

At least ten counts were recorded for this clonotype. Its ends do not fully match the called genes, so a read error is possible. This chain joins TRBV5-4 and TRBJ2-5; the D call may be TRBD1 or TRBD2 (5 bases each). CDR1 is SGHNT and CDR2 is YYREEE in the germline V gene (reference sequence). CDR3 size: 12 residues. The CDR3 reads CASYRDHETQYF. In DNA form, the CDR3 reads TGTGCCAGCTACCGGGACCACGAGACCCAGTACTTC.

This clonotype was recorded at least ten times. The chain uses TRBV10-3 and TRBJ2-7, with unresolved D. V gave up 2 bases and J gave up 6 bases, with 5 bases separating them. Germline V CDR1 and CDR2: ENHRY, SYGVKD. This CDR3 has 11 amino acids. CDR3 sequence reads: CAISEASEQYF. The CDR3 DNA reads TGTGCCATCAGTGAGGCGTCCGAGCAGTACTTC.